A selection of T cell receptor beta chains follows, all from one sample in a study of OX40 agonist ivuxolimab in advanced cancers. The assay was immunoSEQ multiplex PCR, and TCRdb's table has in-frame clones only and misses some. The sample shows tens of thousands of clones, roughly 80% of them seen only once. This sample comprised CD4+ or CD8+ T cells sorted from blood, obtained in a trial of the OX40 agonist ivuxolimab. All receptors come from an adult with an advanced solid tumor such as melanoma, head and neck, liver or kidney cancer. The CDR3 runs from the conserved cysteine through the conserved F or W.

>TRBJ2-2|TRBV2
CASSYNGELFF
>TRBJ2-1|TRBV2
CASKGGSSYNEQFF
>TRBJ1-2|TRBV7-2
CASSFSSGLLVGGYTF
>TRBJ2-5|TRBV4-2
CASSQDGGRGEETQYF
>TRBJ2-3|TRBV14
CASSRLADLLGTQYF
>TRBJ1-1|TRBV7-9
CASSLAAVRQAFF
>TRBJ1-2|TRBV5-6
CASSLREYGGYTF
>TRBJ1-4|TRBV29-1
CSVGTGLNEKLFF
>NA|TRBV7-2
CASSLAHRSSYEQYF
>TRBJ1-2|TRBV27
CASSLTGEAYGYTF
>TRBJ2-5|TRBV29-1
CSHGLAAQETQYF
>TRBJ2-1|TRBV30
CAWSPHWDEQFF
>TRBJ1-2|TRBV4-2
CASSQGVQGNYGYTF
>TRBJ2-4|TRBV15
CATSRTGQGVNIQYF
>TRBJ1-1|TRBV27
CASRLGTEAFF
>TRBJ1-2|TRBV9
CASTRDRGYGYTF
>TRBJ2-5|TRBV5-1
CASTGGIGETQYF